Listed below are T cell receptor beta chains from one sample, sequenced in a study of cytomegalovirus exposure and HLA in healthy donors. The table came from immunoSEQ multiplex PCR; TCRdb's copy has only in-frame clones and leaves some out. The sample has 210,000 or so clones; over 60% are singletons. Material: PBMCs. The receptors here all came from a man aged 35 to 55 in good health and CMV-seronegative. CDR3s include the opening cysteine and the closing phenylalanine or tryptophan. Only some rows state a clone size, as once, few, many or a class for expanded clones.

j_gene	abundance	v_gene	CDR3aa
TRBJ2-7	NA	TRBV9	CASSVSGVEEQYF
TRBJ2-1	few	TRBV7-9	CASSPRGSHYNEQFF
TRBJ2-7	NA	TRBV29-1	CSVPGTGGDEQYF
TRBJ1-4	NA	TRBV27	CASSLQGASEKLFF
TRBJ1-2	NA	TRBV7-3	CASSYGGSAGYTF
TRBJ2-1	NA	TRBV5-6	CASSSGTSGGRQFF
TRBJ1-3	NA	TRBV25-1	CASRGPTGDSGNTIYF
TRBJ2-1	NA	TRBV14	CASSQGTGTGFPNEQFF
TRBJ2-3	NA	TRBV7-2	CASSWRGRTDTQYF
TRBJ2-3	once	TRBV20-1	CSAERDTQYF
TRBJ1-5	once	TRBV6-4	CASSDRDRVSQPQHF
TRBJ1-4	NA	TRBV5-8	CASSSQGLSAEKLFF
TRBJ2-6	NA	TRBV19	CASSIGRLSGNSGANVLTF
TRBJ2-1	NA	TRBV7-2	CASSLAGGGHSYNEQFF
TRBJ2-5	once	TRBV7-9	CASSLGSQETQYF
TRBJ2-6	few	TRBV6-5	CASSVDSSGANVLTF
TRBJ1-1	NA	TRBV5-4	CASSLAGLAGHTEAFF
TRBJ1-5	NA	TRBV5-1	CASSPGINQPQHF
TRBJ1-2	NA	TRBV5-6	CASSLVGEYGYTF
TRBJ1-1	NA	TRBV5-1	CASSLEEGANTEAFF
TRBJ2-2	NA	TRBV16	CASSPSGQGAGGELFF
TRBJ1-3	NA	TRBV11-2	CASSLDEGRAGNTIYF
TRBJ1-2	NA	TRBV7-9	CASSRDRNYGYTF
TRBJ1-1	NA	TRBV7-3	CASSTQGEPEAFF
TRBJ2-7	NA	TRBV27	CASSSARDMSYEQYF
TRBJ2-7	NA	TRBV10-3	CATREGTTYEQYF
TRBJ1-2	NA	TRBV2	CASSEGQDYGYTF
TRBJ1-3	NA	TRBV5-5	CASSLDGAGNTIYF
TRBJ2-7	NA	TRBV5-6	CASRMGGEQYF
TRBJ2-5	NA	TRBV5-1	CASSLMPGGGETQYF
TRBJ1-3	NA	TRBV9	CASSVAGDRRNTIYF
TRBJ1-2	NA	TRBV2	CASRGTGFSNYGYTF
TRBJ1-2	once	TRBV6-5	CASSADRASGYTF
TRBJ2-2	NA	TRBV7-7	CASSSTGAVTGELFF
TRBJ2-7	NA	TRBV9	CASSARQGNGEQYF
TRBJ2-2	NA	TRBV7-8	CASSPGGLLTGELFF
TRBJ1-5	NA	TRBV28	CASTRAGNQPQHF
TRBJ2-7	NA	TRBV4-1	CASSQGASGRAGEQYF
TRBJ2-7	NA	TRBV27	CASSSTSGRAYEQYF
TRBJ1-1	NA	TRBV27	CASSLQGQGAEAFF
TRBJ2-1	few	TRBV9	CASSWGVAGGNNEQFF
TRBJ2-2	NA	TRBV2	CASKLEGGITGELFF
TRBJ1-3	NA	TRBV28	CASSSGQVSGNTIYF
TRBJ2-5	NA	TRBV2	CASSEAGGLTRGETQYF
TRBJ2-7	NA	TRBV28	CASSFQYEQYF
TRBJ1-2	NA	TRBV7-6	CASSLAETGGGGYTF
TRBJ2-5	few	TRBV7-6	CASSMTSGGLGGTQYF
TRBJ1-5	few	TRBV2	CASASGGSLSNQPQHF
TRBJ1-1	NA	TRBV6-5	CASTLKSTGIQEAFF
TRBJ2-1	once	TRBV27	CASSSVSYGEQFF
TRBJ2-2	NA	TRBV28	CASSLTSVGTGELFF
TRBJ1-3	few	TRBV7-3	CASSLNPPFSGNTIYF
TRBJ2-5	NA	TRBV6-1	CASTTGLAETQYF
TRBJ2-6	NA	TRBV15	CATSRGGLLGGSGANVLTF